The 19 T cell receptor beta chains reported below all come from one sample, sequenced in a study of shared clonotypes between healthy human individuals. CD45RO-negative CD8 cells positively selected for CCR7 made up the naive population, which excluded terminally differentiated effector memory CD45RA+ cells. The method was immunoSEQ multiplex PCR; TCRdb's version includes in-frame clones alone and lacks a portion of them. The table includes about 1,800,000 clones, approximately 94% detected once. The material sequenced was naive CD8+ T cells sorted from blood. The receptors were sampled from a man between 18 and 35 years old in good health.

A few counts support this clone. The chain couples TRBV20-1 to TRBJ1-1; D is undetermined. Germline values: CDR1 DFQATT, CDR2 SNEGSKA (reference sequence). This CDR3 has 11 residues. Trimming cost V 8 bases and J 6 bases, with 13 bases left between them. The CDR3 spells CSSRSGSEAFF. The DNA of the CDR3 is TGCAGTTCCCGGTCGGGGTCTGAAGCTTTCTTT.

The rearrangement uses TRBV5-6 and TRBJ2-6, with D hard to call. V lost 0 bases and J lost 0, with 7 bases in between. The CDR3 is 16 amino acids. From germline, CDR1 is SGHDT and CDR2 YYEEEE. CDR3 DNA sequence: TGTGCCAGCAGCTTGGATTACTACTCTGGGGCCAACGTCCTGACTTTC. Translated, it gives CASSLDYYSGANVLTF. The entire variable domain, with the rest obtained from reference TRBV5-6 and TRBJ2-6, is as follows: DAGVTQSPTHLIKTRGQQVTLRCSPKSGHDTVSWYQQALGQGPQFIFQYYEEEERQRGNFPDRFSGHQFPNYSSELNVNALLLGDSALYLCASSLDYYSGANVLTFGAGSRLTVL.

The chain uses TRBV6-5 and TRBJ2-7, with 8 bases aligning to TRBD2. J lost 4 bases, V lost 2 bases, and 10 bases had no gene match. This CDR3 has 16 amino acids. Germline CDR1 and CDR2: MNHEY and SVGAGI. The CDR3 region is CASSYGERETRYEQYF. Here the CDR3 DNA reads TGTGCCAGCAGTTACGGGGAGCGGGAGACTAGGTACGAGCAGTACTTC.

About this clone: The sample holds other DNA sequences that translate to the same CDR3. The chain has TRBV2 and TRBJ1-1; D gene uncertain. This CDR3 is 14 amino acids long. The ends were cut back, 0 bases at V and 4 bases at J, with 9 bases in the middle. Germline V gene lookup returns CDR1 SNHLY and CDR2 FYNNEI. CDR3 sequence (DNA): TGTGCCAGCAGTGAAGCGTTAGGGTCCACTGAAGCTTTCTTT. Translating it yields CASSEALGSTEAFF.

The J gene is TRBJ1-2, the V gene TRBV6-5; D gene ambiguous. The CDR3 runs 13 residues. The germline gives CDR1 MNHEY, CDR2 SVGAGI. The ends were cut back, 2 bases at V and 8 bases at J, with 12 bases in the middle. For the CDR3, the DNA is TGTGCCAGCAGTTACGGTCCGGACCGGGGCTACACCTTC. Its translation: CASSYGPDRGYTF.

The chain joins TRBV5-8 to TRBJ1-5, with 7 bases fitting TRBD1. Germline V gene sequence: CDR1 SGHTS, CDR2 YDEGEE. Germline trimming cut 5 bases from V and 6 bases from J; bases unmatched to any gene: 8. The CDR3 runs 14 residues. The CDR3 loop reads CASRSTGTGQPQHF. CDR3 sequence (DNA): TGTGCCAGCAGATCGACAGGGACCGGTCAGCCCCAGCATTTT.

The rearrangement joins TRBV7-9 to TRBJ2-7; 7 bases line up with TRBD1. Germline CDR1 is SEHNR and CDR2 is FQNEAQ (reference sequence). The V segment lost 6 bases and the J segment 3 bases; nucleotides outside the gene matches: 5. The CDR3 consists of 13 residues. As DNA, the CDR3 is TGTGCCAGCAGGGCTAGGGACAGCTACGAGCAGTACTTC. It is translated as CASRARDSYEQYF. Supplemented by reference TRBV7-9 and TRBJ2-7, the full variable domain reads DTGVSQNPRHKITKRGQNVTFRCDPISEHNRLYWYRQTLGQGPEFLTYFQNEAQLEKSRLLSDRFSAERPKGSFSTLEIQRTEQGDSAMYLCASRARDSYEQYFGPGTRLTVT.

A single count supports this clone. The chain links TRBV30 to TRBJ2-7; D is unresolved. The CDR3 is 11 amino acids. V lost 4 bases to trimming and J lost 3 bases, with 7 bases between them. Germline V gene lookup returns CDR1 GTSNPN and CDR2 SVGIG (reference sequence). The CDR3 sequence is CAWTDFYEQYF. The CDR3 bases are TGTGCCTGGACTGACTTCTACGAGCAGTACTTC.

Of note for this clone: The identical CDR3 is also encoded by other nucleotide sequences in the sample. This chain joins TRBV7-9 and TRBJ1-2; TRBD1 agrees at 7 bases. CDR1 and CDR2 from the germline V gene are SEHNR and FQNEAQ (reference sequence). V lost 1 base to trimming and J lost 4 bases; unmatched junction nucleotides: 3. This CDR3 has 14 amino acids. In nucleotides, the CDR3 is TGTGCCAGCAGCTTAGTAGGGGGCGCCTATGGCTACACCTTC. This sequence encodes CASSLVGGAYGYTF. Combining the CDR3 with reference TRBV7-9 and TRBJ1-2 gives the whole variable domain DTGVSQNPRHKITKRGQNVTFRCDPISEHNRLYWYRQTLGQGPEFLTYFQNEAQLEKSRLLSDRFSAERPKGSFSTLEIQRTEQGDSAMYLCASSLVGGAYGYTFGSGTRLTVV.

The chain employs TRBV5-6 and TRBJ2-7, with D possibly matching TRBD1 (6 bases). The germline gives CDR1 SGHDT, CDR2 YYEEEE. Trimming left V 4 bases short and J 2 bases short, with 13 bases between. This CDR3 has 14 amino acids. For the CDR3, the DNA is TGTGCCAGCAGCCTAGAAAAGGGGGCCTACGAGCAGTACTTC. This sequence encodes CASSLEKGAYEQYF.

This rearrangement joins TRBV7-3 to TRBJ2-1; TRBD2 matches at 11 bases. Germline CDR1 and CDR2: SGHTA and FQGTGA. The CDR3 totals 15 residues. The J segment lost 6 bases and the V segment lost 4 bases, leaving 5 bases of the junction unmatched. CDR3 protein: CASSYSGGAGNEQFF. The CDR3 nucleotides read TGTGCCAGCAGCTATAGCGGGGGGGCTGGCAATGAGCAGTTCTTC.

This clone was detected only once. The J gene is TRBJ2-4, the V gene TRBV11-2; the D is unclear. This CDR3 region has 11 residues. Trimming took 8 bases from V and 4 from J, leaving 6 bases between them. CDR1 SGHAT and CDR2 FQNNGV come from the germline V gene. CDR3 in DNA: TGTGCCAGCCGAGAGAAAAACATTCAGTACTTC. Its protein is CASREKNIQYF. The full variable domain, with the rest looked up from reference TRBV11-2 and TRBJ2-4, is EAGVAQSPRYKIIEKRQSVAFWCNPISGHATLYWYQQILGQGPKLLIQFQNNGVVDDSQLPKDRFSAERLKGVDSTLKIQPAKLEDSAVYLCASREKNIQYFGAGTRLSVL.

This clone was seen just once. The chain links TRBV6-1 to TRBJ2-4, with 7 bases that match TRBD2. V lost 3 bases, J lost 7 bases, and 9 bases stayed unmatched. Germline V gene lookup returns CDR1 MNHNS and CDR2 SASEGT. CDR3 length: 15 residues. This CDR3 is CASSDWRGGSNIQYF. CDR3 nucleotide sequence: TGTGCCAGCAGTGATTGGCGGGGAGGGAGTAACATTCAGTACTTC.

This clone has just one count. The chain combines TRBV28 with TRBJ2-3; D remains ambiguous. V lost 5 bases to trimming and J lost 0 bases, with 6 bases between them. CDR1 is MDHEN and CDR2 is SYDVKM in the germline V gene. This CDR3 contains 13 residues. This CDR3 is CASSILSTDTQYF. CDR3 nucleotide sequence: TGTGCCAGCAGTATTTTGAGCACAGATACGCAGTATTTT.

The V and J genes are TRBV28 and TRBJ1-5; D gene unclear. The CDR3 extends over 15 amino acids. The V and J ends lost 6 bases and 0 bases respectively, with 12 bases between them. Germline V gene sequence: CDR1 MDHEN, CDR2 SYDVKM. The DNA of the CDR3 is TGTGCCAGCAGACCGACGTTCTATAGCAATCAGCCCCAGCATTTT. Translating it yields CASRPTFYSNQPQHF.

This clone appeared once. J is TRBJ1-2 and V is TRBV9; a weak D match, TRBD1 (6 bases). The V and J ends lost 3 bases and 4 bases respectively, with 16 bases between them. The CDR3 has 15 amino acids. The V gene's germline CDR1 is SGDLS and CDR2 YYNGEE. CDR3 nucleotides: TGTGCCAGCAGCGAAGGGGGGGACCCCTCCTATGGCTACACCTTC. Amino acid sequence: CASSEGGDPSYGYTF.

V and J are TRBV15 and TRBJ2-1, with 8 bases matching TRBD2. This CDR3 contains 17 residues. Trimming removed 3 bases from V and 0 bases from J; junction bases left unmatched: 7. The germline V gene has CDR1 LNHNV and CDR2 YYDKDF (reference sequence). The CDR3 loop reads CATSSAGTSSSYNEQFF. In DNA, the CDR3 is TGTGCCACCAGCAGTGCCGGGACTAGTAGCTCCTACAATGAGCAGTTCTTC.

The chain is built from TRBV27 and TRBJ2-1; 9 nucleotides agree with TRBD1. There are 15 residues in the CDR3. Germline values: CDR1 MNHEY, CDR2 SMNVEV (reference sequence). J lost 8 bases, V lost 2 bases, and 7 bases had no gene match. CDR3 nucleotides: TGTGCCAGCAGTTTAGGGGACAGGGTACTGGATGAGCAGTTCTTC. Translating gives CASSLGDRVLDEQFF.

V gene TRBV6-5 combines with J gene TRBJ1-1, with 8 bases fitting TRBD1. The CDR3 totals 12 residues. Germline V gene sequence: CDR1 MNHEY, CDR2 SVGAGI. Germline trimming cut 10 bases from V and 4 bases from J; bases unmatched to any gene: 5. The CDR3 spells CATIQGATEAFF. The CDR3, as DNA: TGTGCCACCATCCAGGGGGCCACTGAAGCTTTCTTT.